A single T cell receptor (beta chain) is shown here with its context. Its target antigen remains unknown. No base quality information exists; no much larger clone differs at one position. This entry belongs to a study of TIL therapy for anti-PD-1-resistant metastatic lung cancer (dated by TCRdb to the early 2020s). Regarding the study in general: Before any PD-1/PD-L1 blockade was given, tumors were harvested, nivolumab was then administered, and patients who progressed went on to receive lymphodepletion, an infusion of expanded TIL, and IL-2. Across the cohort, whole-exome sequencing showed a median non-synonymous tumor mutation burden of roughly 1.5 mutations per megabase. Most of the cohort had lung adenocarcinoma, including a few EGFR-mutant tumors and two ALK-rearranged tumors, and half of the patients were either current or former smokers. Clonotypes were tracked across tumor, expanded TIL product and serial blood samples by T cell receptor beta sequencing of tumor and peripheral blood. Enrolled patients had a median age of around 58 years (range 38-75) and a median tumor PD-L1 proportion score of approximately 6%. The investigation overall reported the following: Infused TIL clonotypes partially replaced the baseline peripheral repertoire then decayed over months, with no apparent association between persistence and response. The study protocol defined all tumor marker inferences as exploratory. Because the cohort was highly selected, with more treatment-naive, never-smoker and oncogene-addicted patients than is typical, generalizability is limited.

Trimming accounts for 4 bases at V and 4 bases at J, while the number of junction bases matched to no gene is 6. The germline V gene gives CDR1 as SGHRS and CDR2 as YFSETQ. The CDR3 spans 14 residues, from the cysteine through the phenylalanine. This entry keeps only the CDR3 DNA: 42 bases, framed from base 1. Per the publication, the time point label means: pre-treatment sample, taken before nivolumab and TIL therapy. Between late 2017 and early 2020, a dual-center phase I trial enrolled adults who had stage 4 NSCLC. Samples were obtained from a single-arm, open-label phase I trial in which tumor-infiltrating lymphocyte therapy with nivolumab was evaluated in advanced non-small cell lung cancer. Mononuclear cells from blood collected in EDTA tubes were isolated on a Ficoll gradient and snap-frozen as pellets, and DNA was then extracted using a Qiagen mini-prep kit. Using bias-controlled multiplex PCR with the immunoSEQ v3 hsTCRB kit, the TCR beta CDR3 regions were amplified from genomic DNA. The TCR libraries were sequenced on an Illumina NextSeq 500 to approximately 2.1 million read pairs for survey level or roughly 5-6.5 million read pairs for deep level. Concerning the study's data processing: The immunoSEQ Analyzer software assigned V, D and J genes, filtered out non-productive sequences, and reported clonality. Repertoires were compared using productive Simpson clonality and Morisita overlap index of productive TRB rearrangements between infused TIL and blood. Absolute clonotype counts in blood were estimated by multiplying the lymphocyte count by the CD3+ fraction and by the productive frequency of the clone. This immuneACCESS table, as held by TCRdb, lists in-frame sequences with V and J called but not all clones. Of the missing ones, under half trace to an unresolved V gene in checked studies; the others have no known cause. The V and J calls and clone size were taken over from that table, and D and trimming were inferred from the DNA. Within this sample are just under 60,000 clones, with around 63% of them counted one time only. The ten most abundant clones make up roughly 6.6% of the sample.

This receptor was taken from a person between 25 and 79 years old with non-small cell lung cancer. This chain is built from TRBV5-1 and TRBJ1-1, with 8 bases aligning to TRBD1. Here the sequenced sample was blood, taken at baseline. Read as DNA, the sequence is TGCGCCAGCAGCGGACAGGGATCGGGCACTGAAGCTTTCTTT. It translates as CASSGQGSGTEAFF.